The 20 T cell receptor beta chains below all came from one sample that was sequenced in a study of cytomegalovirus exposure and HLA in healthy donors. It was with 60 Vbeta and 13 Jbeta primers that the PCR ran. Profiling relied on immunoSEQ multiplex PCR, and the TCRdb table lists in-frame clones only, not all of them. The repertoire holds about 87,000 clones, 6% to 9% seen once, with roughly 2.1% in the top ten. Sequencing input: PBMCs. The receptor source for this set is a man aged 45 to 65 in good health and CMV-seronegative.

This clone was counted only a few times. This CDR3 reads CASSASGQVREQYF. For the CDR3, the DNA is TGTGCCAGCAGTGCCTCGGGACAGGTACGCGAGCAGTACTTC. The chain is built from TRBV2 and TRBJ2-7; 8 bases agree with TRBD1. The J segment lost 6 bases and the V segment lost 4 bases, leaving 8 bases of the junction unmatched. CDR3 length: 14 residues. CDR1 and CDR2 (germline): SNHLY, FYNNEI. The whole variable domain, remainder taken from reference TRBV2 and TRBJ2-7, is EPEVTQTPSHQVTQMGQEVILRCVPISNHLYFYWYRQILGQKVEFLVSFYNNEISEKSEIFDDQFSVERPDGSNFTLKIRSTKLEDSAMYFCASSASGQVREQYFGPGTRLTVT.

Of note for this clone: The sample carries other DNA sequences with the same CDR3. The V call is TRBV28, the J call TRBJ2-3; the match to TRBD1 covers 8 bases. The ends lost 5 bases at V and 1 base at J; junction bases unmatched: 5. CDR1 and CDR2 (germline): MDHEN, SYDVKM. CDR3 length equals 15 residues. In DNA, the CDR3 is TGTGCCAGCAGTCTCCAGGGGGCCGGCACAGATACGCAGTATTTT. It codes for CASSLQGAGTDTQYF.

The V and J genes are TRBV7-6 and TRBJ2-1; TRBD1 agrees at 7 bases. Per the germline V gene, CDR1 is SGHVS and CDR2 is FNYEAQ. The ends lost 6 bases at V and 1 base at J; junction bases unmatched: 9. CDR3 length equals 16 residues. The CDR3 coding sequence is TGTGCCAGCAGTTCCCTGACAGGGACATCCTACAATGAGCAGTTCTTC. Translation gives CASSSLTGTSYNEQFF.

This clone has only a few counts. Given a far larger clone just one base away, this is likely a sequencing read error. The CDR3 is CAPSRQGDNEQFF. DNA for the CDR3: TGTGCCCCCAGCAGGCAGGGGGACAATGAGCAGTTCTTC. This chain connects TRBV15 to TRBJ2-1; 7 bases are a match to TRBD1. This CDR3 has 13 amino acids. Looked up from germline, CDR1 is LNHNV and CDR2 is YYDKDF (reference sequence).

V gene TRBV7-9 combines with J gene TRBJ2-3, with TRBD2 as a possible D gene (5 bases). Germline CDR1 SEHNR, CDR2 FQNEAQ (reference sequence). The CDR3 extends over 14 amino acids. V lost 1 base and J lost 1, with 6 bases in between. CDR3 residues: CASSLGSGTDTQYF. The DNA of the CDR3 is TGTGCCAGCAGCTTAGGTAGCGGCACAGATACGCAGTATTTT. Filled out from reference TRBV7-9 and TRBJ2-3, the complete variable domain reads DTGVSQNPRHKITKRGQNVTFRCDPISEHNRLYWYRQTLGQGPEFLTYFQNEAQLEKSRLLSDRFSAERPKGSFSTLEIQRTEQGDSAMYLCASSLGSGTDTQYFGPGTRLTVL.

The CDR3 reads CASSSGTGALETQYF. For the CDR3, the DNA is TGTGCCAGCAGCTCCGGGACAGGGGCTTTAGAGACCCAGTACTTC. The chain combines TRBV7-9 with TRBJ2-5; 10 bases match TRBD1. Germline CDR1 and CDR2: SEHNR and FQNEAQ (reference sequence). The CDR3 has 15 amino acids. J lost 4 bases, V lost 4 bases, and 6 bases had no gene match.

The chain recombines TRBV5-8 with TRBJ2-7; 7 bases align to TRBD1. Germline V gene sequence: CDR1 SGHTS, CDR2 YDEGEE. The CDR3 covers 14 residues. Trimming took 4 bases from V and 0 from J; bases not matched to a gene: 4. CDR3 DNA: TGTGCCAGCAGCCGACAGGGCAGCTCCTACGAGCAGTACTTC. Amino acids: CASSRQGSSYEQYF.

This clone appeared a few times. The chain links TRBV5-6 to TRBJ1-1; 8 bases are shared with TRBD1. V shed 4 bases, J shed 5 bases, and the junction held 7 bases outside the gene matches. Per germline, CDR1 SGHDT and CDR2 YYEEEE. CDR3 size: 14 residues. CDR3 nucleotide sequence: TGTGCCAGCAGCCCCAGGGGGCGCGAGACTGAAGCTTTCTTT. Translation gives CASSPRGRETEAFF.

This clone was recorded a few times. The gene calls are TRBV7-3 and TRBJ1-1; D gene unclear. The CDR3 loop spans 15 amino acids. The germline CDR1 and CDR2 sequences are SGHTA and FQGTGA. V was cut by 2 bases and J by 3 bases, with 13 bases left in between. In DNA, the CDR3 is TGTGCCAGCAGCTTAGCCTCACGAGGAGACACTGAAGCTTTCTTT. Protein sequence: CASSLASRGDTEAFF.

This chain joins TRBV11-2 and TRBJ2-7, with TRBD2 matching 12 bases. With 5 bases clipped from V and 1 base from J, the junction kept 12 bases outside the gene matches. Germline CDR1 is SGHAT and CDR2 is FQNNGV. The CDR3 covers 18 residues. Written as DNA, the CDR3 is TGTGCCAGCAGCCTTCAGTCCCCTCTAGCGGGGGGGTCCTACGAGCAGTACTTC. Protein product: CASSLQSPLAGGSYEQYF.

DNA of the CDR3: TGCAGCGGAGGTACTAGCGGAACCTACAATGAGCAGTTCTTC. This sequence encodes CSGGTSGTYNEQFF. V and J are TRBV29-1 and TRBJ2-1; 8 nucleotides match TRBD2. From germline, CDR1 is SQVTM and CDR2 ANQGSEA. This CDR3 spans 14 amino acids. J lost 2 bases, V lost 7 bases, and 7 bases had no gene match.

The chain employs TRBV7-8 and TRBJ2-3; D gene ambiguous. The V gene lost 2 bases and the J gene lost 3 bases, with 6 bases spanning the gap. Germline assignment: CDR1 SGHVS and CDR2 FQNEAQ. The CDR3 extends over 13 amino acids. CDR3 region: CASSLRRTDTQYF. The CDR3 bases are TGTGCCAGCAGCTTACGCAGGACAGATACGCAGTATTTT.

A few counts support this clone. The chain couples TRBV9 to TRBJ2-7, with TRBD2 identical over 9 bases. The length of the CDR3 is 16 residues. Germline CDR1 is SGDLS and CDR2 is YYNGEE. V was pared by 0 bases and J by 3 bases, with 7 bases of the junction left unmatched. The CDR3 nucleotides are TGTGCCAGCAGCGTAGAGGGGCGGGGGGGTTTCTACGAGCAGTACTTC. It yields the protein CASSVEGRGGFYEQYF.

This clone was seen a few times. The chain combines TRBV11-2 with TRBJ1-5, with TRBD1 as a possible D gene (5 bases). V lost 3 bases to trimming and J lost 1 base, with 10 bases between them. The CDR3 has 15 amino acids. Looked up from germline, CDR1 is SGHAT and CDR2 is FQNNGV. The CDR3 coding sequence is TGTGCCAGCAGCTTGTCAGGGAGGAGCAATCAGCCCCAGCATTTT. It codes for CASSLSGRSNQPQHF. Full variable domain (remainder filled in from reference TRBV11-2 and TRBJ1-5): EAGVAQSPRYKIIEKRQSVAFWCNPISGHATLYWYQQILGQGPKLLIQFQNNGVVDDSQLPKDRFSAERLKGVDSTLKIQPAKLEDSAVYLCASSLSGRSNQPQHFGDGTRLSIL.

The chain couples TRBV28 to TRBJ2-5; TRBD1 agrees at 9 bases. Unmatched junction bases numbered 7, after V lost 6 bases and J lost 14 bases. CDR1 is MDHEN and CDR2 is SYDVKM in the germline V gene. The CDR3 is made up of 11 amino acids. The CDR3 here is CASSPGQGAYF. Written as DNA, the CDR3 is TGTGCCAGCAGCCCGGGACAGGGTGCCTACTTC.

As DNA, the CDR3 is TGTGCCAGCAGGATCCAAGGGGGCGGAAACACTGAAGCTTTCTTT. Protein sequence: CASRIQGGGNTEAFF. V gene TRBV2 combines with J gene TRBJ1-1, with 7 nucleotides matching TRBD1. Germline CDR1 and CDR2: SNHLY and FYNNEI. There are 15 residues in the CDR3. Unmatched junction bases numbered 9, after V lost 6 bases and J lost 2 bases.

This clone has only a few counts. The chain links TRBV13 to TRBJ2-5; 7 nucleotides align to TRBD1. Germline V gene lookup returns CDR1 PRHDT and CDR2 FYEKMQ (reference sequence). V was clipped by 5 bases and J by 0 bases; unmatched bases: 6. The CDR3 consists of 15 residues. CDR3 loop: CASSPGQVNQETQYF. The DNA of the CDR3 is TGTGCCAGCAGCCCCGGACAGGTAAACCAAGAGACCCAGTACTTC.

This clone was seen a handful of times. The chain carries TRBV2 and TRBJ1-4; weak D call: TRBD1 (5 bases). Germline CDR1 reads SNHLY; CDR2 reads FYNNEI. The germline V and J ends were trimmed by 6 bases and 6 bases, with 17 bases remaining between them. The CDR3 length is 15 residues. Here the CDR3 reads CASSLQGQQDEKLFF. CDR3 nucleotides: TGTGCCAGCAGCCTTCAGGGTCAGCAGGATGAAAAACTGTTTTTT.

Only a few counts were recorded for this clone. The J gene is TRBJ2-2, the V gene TRBV5-1; D is unresolved. CDR1 and CDR2 (germline): SGHRS, YFSETQ. V lost 0 bases, J lost 1 base, and 7 bases lay in between. CDR3 length equals 15 residues. This CDR3 reads CASSLGAVNTGELFF. The CDR3 DNA follows: TGCGCCAGCAGCTTGGGGGCAGTGAACACCGGGGAGCTGTTTTTT.

Only a few counts were recorded for this clone. The genes are TRBV11-2 and TRBJ1-1; a possible D gene is TRBD1 (6 bases). The CDR3 is made up of 15 amino acids. V lost 2 bases and J lost 4, with 14 bases in between. CDR1 is SGHAT and CDR2 is FQNNGV in the germline V gene. The CDR3 sequence is CASSLSLQGSTEAFF. The CDR3 DNA sequence: TGTGCCAGCAGCTTAAGTTTGCAGGGGTCCACTGAAGCTTTCTTT.